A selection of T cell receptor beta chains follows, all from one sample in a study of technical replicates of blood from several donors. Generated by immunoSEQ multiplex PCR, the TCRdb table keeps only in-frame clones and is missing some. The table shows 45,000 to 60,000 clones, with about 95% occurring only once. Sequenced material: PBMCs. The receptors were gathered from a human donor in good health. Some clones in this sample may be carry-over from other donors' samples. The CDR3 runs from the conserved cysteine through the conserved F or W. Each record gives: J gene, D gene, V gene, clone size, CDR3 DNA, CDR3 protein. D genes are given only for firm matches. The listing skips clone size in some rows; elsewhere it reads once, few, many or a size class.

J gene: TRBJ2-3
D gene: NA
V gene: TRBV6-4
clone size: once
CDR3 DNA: TGTGCCAGCAGTGACCCTCCGAGGGGGGGTAGCACAGATACGCAGTATTTT
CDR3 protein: CASSDPPRGGSTDTQYF

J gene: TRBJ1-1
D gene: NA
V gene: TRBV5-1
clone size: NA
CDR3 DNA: TGCGCCAGCAGCCAGACAGCGAACACTGAAGCTTTCTTT
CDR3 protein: CASSQTANTEAFF

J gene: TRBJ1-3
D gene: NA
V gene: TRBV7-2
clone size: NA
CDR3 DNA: TGTGCCAGCAGCTTAGGGGGCTACTCTGGAAACACCATATATTTT
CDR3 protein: CASSLGGYSGNTIYF

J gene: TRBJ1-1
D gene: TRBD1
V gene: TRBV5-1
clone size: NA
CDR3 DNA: TGCGCCAGCAGCTCCCCGGGACAGGCGAACACTGAAGCTTTCTTT
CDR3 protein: CASSSPGQANTEAFF

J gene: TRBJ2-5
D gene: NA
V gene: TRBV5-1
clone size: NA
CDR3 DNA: TGCGCCAGCAGCTTGGTCGTCAGCCAAGAGACCCAGTACTTC
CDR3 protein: CASSLVVSQETQYF

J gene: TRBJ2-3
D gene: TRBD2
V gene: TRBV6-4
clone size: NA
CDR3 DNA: TGTGCCAGCAGTCCCATGGACGGGGGGGGCACAGATACGCAGTATTTT
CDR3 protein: CASSPMDGGGTDTQYF

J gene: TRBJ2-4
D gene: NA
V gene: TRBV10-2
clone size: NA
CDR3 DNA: TGCGCCAGCAGTGATAGGCAGGGGAGAAACATTCAGTACTTC
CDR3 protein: CASSDRQGRNIQYF

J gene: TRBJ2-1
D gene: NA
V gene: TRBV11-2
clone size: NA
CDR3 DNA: TGTGCCAGCAGCTCACCAAGGGCGGGGTCCTACAATGAGCAGTTCTTC
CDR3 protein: CASSSPRAGSYNEQFF

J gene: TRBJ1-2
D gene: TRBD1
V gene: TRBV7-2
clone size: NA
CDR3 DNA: TGTGCCAGCAGCTTACGGGGACAGAACTATGGCTACACCTTC
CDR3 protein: CASSLRGQNYGYTF

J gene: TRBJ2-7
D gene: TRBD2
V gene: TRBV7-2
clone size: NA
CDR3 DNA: TGTGCCAGCAGCTTAGACCTAGCGGGGGGGCCTAGTTCCTCCGAGCAGTACTTC
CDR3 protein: CASSLDLAGGPSSSEQYF

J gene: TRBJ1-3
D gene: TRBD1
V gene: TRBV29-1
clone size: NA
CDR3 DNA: TGCAGCGTCGAAACGACAGGGCAGATCTCTGGAAACACCATATATTTT
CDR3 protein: CSVETTGQISGNTIYF

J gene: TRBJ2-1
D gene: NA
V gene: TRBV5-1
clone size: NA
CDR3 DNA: TGCGCCAGCAGCTTGACAGGCCCTGCCAATGAGCAGTTCTTC
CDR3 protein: CASSLTGPANEQFF

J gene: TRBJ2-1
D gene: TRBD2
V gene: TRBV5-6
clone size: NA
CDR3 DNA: TGTGCCAGCAGCGATAGGCGGGGGTACAATGAGCAGTTCTTC
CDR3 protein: CASSDRRGYNEQFF

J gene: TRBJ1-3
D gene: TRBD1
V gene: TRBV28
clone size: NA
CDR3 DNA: TGTGCCAGCAGTCTTACCCGGACAGGGAAATCTGGAAACACCATATATTTT
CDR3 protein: CASSLTRTGKSGNTIYF

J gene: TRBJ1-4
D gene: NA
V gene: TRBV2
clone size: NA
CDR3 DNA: TGTGCCAGCAGGGAGCAGCCTGGGGAAAAACTGTTTTTT
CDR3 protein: CASREQPGEKLFF

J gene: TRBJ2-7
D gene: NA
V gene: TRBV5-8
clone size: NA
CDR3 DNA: TGTGCCAGCAGCGGTGCAGGGTTGTACGAGCAGTACTTC
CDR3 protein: CASSGAGLYEQYF

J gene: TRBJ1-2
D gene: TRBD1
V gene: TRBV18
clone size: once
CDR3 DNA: TGTGCCAGCTCACCGGTAACAGGGGTCATCGACACCTTC
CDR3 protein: CASSPVTGVIDTF

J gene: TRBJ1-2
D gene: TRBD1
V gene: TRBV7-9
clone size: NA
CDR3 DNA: TGTGCCAGCAGCTTAGGACAGGGGGCCTTCTATGGCTACACCTTC
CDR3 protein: CASSLGQGAFYGYTF

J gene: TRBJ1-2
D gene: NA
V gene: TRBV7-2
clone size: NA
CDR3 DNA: TGTGCCAGCAGCTTAGTAGGGAGAGGTGGCTACACCTTC
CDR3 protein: CASSLVGRGGYTF

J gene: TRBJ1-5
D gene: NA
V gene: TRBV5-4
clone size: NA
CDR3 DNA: TGTGCCAGCAGCCTACCCTCCCGCGAACAGCCCCAGCATTTT
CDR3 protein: CASSLPSREQPQHF